A single sample gave rise to the 13 T cell receptor beta chains below, sequenced in a study of glioma-infiltrating T cells after dendritic cell vaccination. Only in-frame clones appear in the TCRdb table, and some are missing; sequencing was by immunoSEQ multiplex PCR. The data contain more than 85,000 clones, nearly 90% of them singletons. Time point described: after dendritic cell vaccination, including at tumor progression/relapse. The material was blood, obtained after dendritic cell vaccination. Source of these receptors: a human donor with glioblastoma.

This clone was detected once. V and J are TRBV30 and TRBJ2-2; 10 nucleotides line up with TRBD1. V was pared by 0 bases and J by 6 bases, with 7 bases of the junction left unmatched. Germline V gives CDR1 GTSNPN, CDR2 SVGIG (reference sequence). The CDR3 is made up of 16 amino acids. The CDR3: CAWSVGGQGVAGELFF. CDR3 nucleotide sequence: TGTGCCTGGAGTGTGGGCGGACAGGGGGTCGCCGGGGAGCTGTTTTTT.

DNA for the CDR3: TGTGCCAGCAGTGAAGCTAGGGGGCACGAGCAGTACTTC. Amino acids: CASSEARGHEQYF. V is TRBV6-1 and J is TRBJ2-7, with 7 nucleotides matching TRBD1. Germline V gene lookup returns CDR1 MNHNS and CDR2 SASEGT. The ends lost 0 bases at V and 5 bases at J; junction bases unmatched: 1. This CDR3 has 13 amino acids.

This chain links TRBV5-1 with TRBJ1-1; D gene ambiguous. CDR1 and CDR2 from the germline V gene are SGHRS and YFSETQ. V shed 0 bases and J shed 2 bases, with 8 bases lying between them. The length of the CDR3 is 14 residues. CDR3 DNA sequence: TGCGCCAGCAGCTTGGTGTCAGAAAACACTGAAGCTTTCTTT. This gives the protein CASSLVSENTEAFF.

The chain couples TRBV11-2 to TRBJ1-4; D is uncertain. The CDR3 contains 13 residues. Trimming took 3 bases from V and 7 from J, leaving 9 bases between them. Germline V gene data show CDR1 as SGHAT and CDR2 as FQNNGV. The CDR3 loop reads CASSFGSREKLFF. Here the CDR3 DNA reads TGTGCCAGCAGCTTCGGTAGCCGTGAAAAACTGTTTTTT.

The chain couples TRBV6-5 to TRBJ2-3, with D uncertain. The CDR3 covers 14 residues. V lost 6 bases and J lost 3, with 13 bases in between. Germline CDR1 MNHEY, CDR2 SVGAGI. This chain's CDR3 is CASRREVGTDTQYF. CDR3 DNA: TGTGCCAGCAGGCGTGAGGTTGGGACAGATACGCAGTATTTT.

The CDR3 spells CASSSGLMNTEAFF. The CDR3 DNA reads TGCGCCAGCAGCTCCGGACTCATGAACACTGAAGCTTTCTTT. This chain links TRBV5-1 with TRBJ1-1; no clear D gene. Trimming took 3 bases from V and 0 from J, leaving 9 bases between them. The CDR3 has 14 amino acids. Germline V CDR1 and CDR2: SGHRS, YFSETQ. Full variable domain (outside the CDR3, taken from reference TRBV5-1 and TRBJ1-1): KAGVTQTPRYLIKTRGQQVTLSCSPISGHRSVSWYQQTPGQGLQFLFEYFSETQRNKGNFPGRFSGRQFSNSRSEMNVSTLELGDSALYLCASSSGLMNTEAFFGQGTRLTVV.

The chain recombines TRBV7-9 with TRBJ1-1; 11 bases map to TRBD1. Losses at the gene ends were 5 bases for V and 6 bases for J; bases not matched to a gene: 5. Germline CDR1 is SEHNR and CDR2 is FQNEAQ (reference sequence). The CDR3 has 14 amino acids. In nucleotides, the CDR3 is TGTGCCAGCAGCCCACCGGGACAGGGGGCTGAAGCTTTCTTT. This sequence encodes CASSPPGQGAEAFF.

The chain couples TRBV19 to TRBJ2-5; the match to TRBD2 covers 8 bases. With V trimmed by 5 bases and J by 4 bases, 6 bases remained unmatched. This CDR3 spans 14 amino acids. Germline CDR1 reads LNHDA; CDR2 reads SQIVND (reference sequence). In nucleotides, the CDR3 is TGTGCCAGTAGTGTCTTGGCGGGAGGAGAGACCCAGTACTTC. It translates to CASSVLAGGETQYF.

This chain links TRBV2 with TRBJ2-2, with 8 bases identical to TRBD2. This CDR3 region has 17 residues. Trimming took 3 bases from V and 6 from J; bases not matched to a gene: 12. The germline CDR1 and CDR2 sequences are SNHLY and FYNNEI. CDR3 DNA: TGTGCCAGCAGTGATTTTAGCGGGGAGGGGGGCGCCGGGGAGCTGTTTTTT. Its translation is CASSDFSGEGGAGELFF.

The chain couples TRBV1 to TRBJ1-2; the D segment call TRBD1 is taken from the table without a DNA check. TRBV1 is classified as a pseudogene. This CDR3 has 14 amino acids. Here the CDR3 reads CTSSLWTGSYGYTF. The CDR3 DNA follows: TGCACCAGCAGCCTCTGGACAGGTTCCTATGGCTACACCTTC.

The rearrangement links TRBV19 to TRBJ2-3, with TRBD1 identical over 7 bases. This CDR3 is built from 14 residues. Germline trimming cut 5 bases from V and 5 bases from J; bases unmatched to any gene: 7. In germline, CDR1 is LNHDA, CDR2 SQIVND (reference sequence). The CDR3 DNA reads TGTGCCAGTAGTTCCAAGGGACAGCTAGATACGCAGTATTTT. Protein: CASSSKGQLDTQYF. Complete variable domain (other parts from reference TRBV19 and TRBJ2-3): DGGITQSPKYLFRKEGQNVTLSCEQNLNHDAMYWYRQDPGQGLRLIYYSQIVNDFQKGDIAEGYSVSREKKESFPLTVTSAQKNPTAFYLCASSSKGQLDTQYFGPGTRLTVL.

The rearrangement joins TRBV10-2 to TRBJ2-2, with 9 nucleotides matching TRBD1. CDR1 is WSHSY, CDR2 SAAADI, per germline. This CDR3 region has 14 residues. The J segment lost 6 bases and the V segment lost 6 bases, leaving 5 bases of the junction unmatched. The CDR3 loop is CASRPGQGAGELFF. CDR3 sequence (DNA): TGCGCCAGCAGGCCGGGACAGGGTGCCGGGGAGCTGTTTTTT.

This clone came up a few times. The CDR3 DNA reads TGTGCCAGCAGTTTAAGACAGGGTGGCACTGAAGCTTTCTTT. Protein: CASSLRQGGTEAFF. V usage is TRBV28 and J usage is TRBJ1-1; 7 nucleotides line up with TRBD1. The CDR3 spans 14 residues. With 2 bases clipped from V and 4 bases from J, the junction kept 4 bases outside the gene matches. The germline V gene encodes CDR1 MDHEN and CDR2 SYDVKM. The full variable domain, completed using reference TRBV28 and TRBJ1-1, is DVKVTQSSRYLVKRTGEKVFLECVQDMDHENMFWYRQDPGLGLRLIYFSYDVKMKEKGDIPEGYSVSREKKERFSLILESASTNQTSMYLCASSLRQGGTEAFFGQGTRLTVV.